One sample yielded the 12 T cell receptor beta chains listed below, sequenced in a study of blood T cells in healthy people across ages. A sample-barcoded 5' primer and a J-beta primer mix were used in a second PCR of roughly 6 to 11 cycles. TCRdb reprocessed the 5' RACE reads with MiXCR, giving one entry per CDR3 protein. The sample comprises about 1.6 million distinct CDR3 sequences, roughly 30% of which are singletons, and about 11% rests with the top ten. Sequencing input: blood. The receptor source for this set is a woman younger than 45 in good health.

This clonotype appeared a few times. The chain uses TRBV14 and TRBJ2-7; 8 positions match TRBD2. V lost 3 bases, J lost 2 bases, and 9 bases stayed unmatched. The CDR3 spans 16 residues. The germline gives CDR1 SGHDN, CDR2 FVKESK. CDR3 DNA sequence: TGTGCCAGCAGCCAGGTAACTAGCGGACCTGCCTACGAGCAGTACTTC. Its protein product is CASSQVTSGPAYEQYF.

Turning to this clonotype: The junction and the germline gene differ at one end; a read error may be behind it. V usage is TRBV5-1 and J usage is TRBJ2-1; tentative D call: TRBD2 (6 bases). Per germline, CDR1 SGHRS and CDR2 YFSETQ. The CDR3 covers 13 residues. The CDR3 nucleotides are TGCGCCAGCAGCGGGGAGGAGGTCAATGAGCAGGTCTTC. Translating it yields CASSGEEVNEQVF.

There are a few counts of this clonotype. The chain uses TRBV6-5 and TRBJ2-1, with 8 bases identical to TRBD2. Germline trimming cut 9 bases from V and 4 bases from J; bases unmatched to any gene: 11. This CDR3 contains 15 residues. From germline, CDR1 is MNHEY and CDR2 SVGAGI. DNA for the CDR3: TGTGCCAGTGGGGGCGGGGGGACCCTTTACAATGAGCAGTTCTTC. It codes for CASGGGGTLYNEQFF.

The sample holds a few counts of this clonotype. J is TRBJ2-3 and V is TRBV20-1; 8 bases line up with TRBD2. The germline gives CDR1 DFQATT, CDR2 SNEGSKA (reference sequence). CDR3 length: 17 amino acids. After removal of 0 bases from V and 1 base from J, the junction contained 9 bases not matched to a gene. The DNA for the CDR3 is TGCAGTGCTAGAGATTCGGCCGGGACTAGGGGCACAGATACGCAGTATTTT. Translating it yields CSARDSAGTRGTDTQYF.

The chain joins TRBV20-1 to TRBJ1-1; no reliable D call. The CDR3 consists of 16 residues. V was pared by 0 bases and J by 6 bases, with 20 bases between. Germline lookup yields CDR1 DFQATT and CDR2 SNEGSKA (reference sequence). CDR3 region: CSAREFEGGAFSEAFF. The CDR3 DNA reads as TGCAGTGCTAGAGAATTTGAGGGTGGTGCGTTCTCTGAAGCTTTCTTT.

The chain couples TRBV25-1 to TRBJ2-7, with D possibly matching TRBD2 (6 bases). The CDR3 covers 14 residues. Germline lookup yields CDR1 MGHDK and CDR2 SYGVNS. V lost 2 bases and J lost 3, with 11 bases in between. Written as DNA, the CDR3 is TGTGCCAGCAGTGAACGCGGGGCATACTACGAGCAGTACTTC. Its translation is CASSERGAYYEQYF.

This clonotype occurred many times. The chain has TRBV6-2 or TRBV6-3 and TRBJ2-5; D call uncertain. Germline V gives CDR1 MNHEY, CDR2 SVGEGT. The CDR3 sequence is 12 residues long. V lost 6 bases and J 5 bases, leaving 10 bases between the germline ends. The CDR3 nucleotides read TGTGCCAGCAGCCGAAGTAGGGAGACCCAGTACTTC. Its protein is CASSRSRETQYF.

The chain uses TRBV5-1 and TRBJ2-5, with D possibly being TRBD1 (5 bases). The CDR3 sequence is 14 residues long. Germline V lookup: CDR1 SGHRS, CDR2 YFSETQ. The ends were cut back, 3 bases at V and 1 base at J, with 10 bases in the middle. The CDR3 DNA is TGCGCCAGCAGCTGGGGCTCCAGCCAAGAGACCCAGTACTTC. It codes for CASSWGSSQETQYF.

J is TRBJ1-6 and V is TRBV4-1, with 8 bases matching TRBD1. This CDR3 is 15 amino acids long. Germline V gene sequence: CDR1 MGHRA, CDR2 YSYEKL. J was trimmed by 7 bases and V by 1 base; bases with no gene match: 3. The CDR3 DNA is TGCGCCAGCAGCCAAGGGACAGGGCCCAATTCACCCCTCCACTTT. It translates to CASSQGTGPNSPLHF.

The chain uses TRBV7-8 and TRBJ2-1, with TRBD2 as a possible D gene (6 bases). The CDR3 is 16 residues long. V was clipped by 5 bases and J by 4 bases, with 18 bases between them. Germline V CDR1 and CDR2: SGHVS, FQNEAQ. Here the CDR3 DNA reads TGTGCCAGCAGCCCAACCGGTCTAGCGACGTACAATGAGCAGTTCTTC. This encodes CASSPTGLATYNEQFF.

The chain uses TRBV2 and TRBJ2-4; maybe TRBD1 (5 bases). Germline loops: CDR1 SNHLY, CDR2 FYNNEI. The CDR3 is 14 residues long. The V gene lost 2 bases and the J gene lost 6 bases, with 11 bases spanning the gap. The CDR3 DNA is TGTGCCAGCAGTGAATTAACAGGAAGAAACATTCAGTACTTC. This codes for CASSELTGRNIQYF. Full variable domain (missing parts from reference TRBV2 and TRBJ2-4): EPEVTQTPSHQVTQMGQEVILRCVPISNHLYFYWYRQILGQKVEFLVSFYNNEISEKSEIFDDQFSVERPDGSNFTLKIRSTKLEDSAMYFCASSELTGRNIQYFGAGTRLSVL.

This clonotype was seen a handful of times. The chain uses TRBV6-5 and TRBJ2-1, with 7 bases fitting TRBD2. The germline V gene has CDR1 MNHEY and CDR2 SVGAGI. The V and J ends lost 5 bases and 5 bases, in that order; junction bases with no gene match: 12. The CDR3 runs to 16 residues. The CDR3: CASSLGLLRGNNEQFF. CDR3 DNA sequence: TGTGCCAGCAGTCTAGGCCTTTTGCGGGGGAACAATGAGCAGTTCTTC.